This T cell receptor (beta chain) is from a study of shared clonotypes between healthy human individuals. Comments on this clone: Its specificity is unknown.

Germline CDR1 reads DFQATT; CDR2 reads SNEGSKA (reference sequence). This CDR3 has 11 amino acids. V lost 3 bases and J 6 bases, leaving 8 bases between the germline ends. Findings and caveats of the study: On the whole, naive subsets had larger estimated richness than memory subsets had. When compared with the clonotypes that were shared by all four sorted-subset donors, the non-shared clonotypes turned out to have lower generation probabilities.

This table comes from immunoSEQ multiplex PCR, and its TCRdb copy is limited to in-frame clones, with some not included. The sample consists of some 680,000 clones, 73% of them appearing once. Source material: memory CD4+ T cells sorted from blood. Subset denoted: CD45RA-negative fraction. The rearrangement links TRBV20-1 to TRBJ1-2; D unresolved. This TCR was sampled from a woman aged 25-40 years in good health. In DNA, the CDR3 is TGCAGTGCTAGTAGTTGGGATGGCTACACCTTC. Translation: CSASSWDGYTF.